These T cell receptor beta chains were read from a single sample in a study of graft-versus-host responses after intestinal transplantation. The assay was immunoSEQ multiplex PCR, and TCRdb's table has in-frame clones only and misses some. The sample records 40,000 or so clones, over 90% being singletons. The source was PBMCs, collected roughly 780 days after intestinal transplantation. These receptors all come from a human patient who received an intestinal transplant, so some T cells may come from the graft donor. Each CDR3 is given with its conserved first and last residue. The D gene is left open where the match is weak. Where a row states a size, it is once, few, many or the class of an expanded clone; other rows omit it.

j_call d_call v_call cdr3_length clone_size cdr3_aa cdr3_nt
TRBJ1-2 . TRBV2 14 . CASLSRDVNYGYTF TGTGCTTCGCTAAGCAGGGACGTAAACTATGGCTACACCTTC
TRBJ2-4 TRBD2 TRBV15 15 . CATSRDSGRDNIQYF TGTGCCACCAGCAGAGATAGCGGGAGGGATAACATTCAGTACTTC
TRBJ2-7 TRBD2 TRBV9 15 . CASSPSGTTGYEQYF TGTGCCAGCAGCCCTAGCGGGACGACGGGCTACGAGCAGTACTTC
TRBJ1-6 . TRBV7-6 16 . CASADGGFQDNSPLHF TGTGCCAGCGCCGACGGGGGGTTCCAAGACAATTCACCCCTCCACTTT
TRBJ1-3 . TRBV28 15 . CASSTRTVSGNTIYF TGTGCCAGCAGTACAAGGACAGTCTCTGGAAACACCATATATTTT
TRBJ2-5 . TRBV4-1 16 . CASSHQQGGVKETQYF TGCGCCAGCAGCCACCAACAGGGTGGGGTAAAAGAGACCCAGTACTTC
TRBJ2-7 . TRBV30 13 . CAWSRQARGEQYF TGTGCCTGGAGTAGACAGGCCCGAGGGGAGCAGTACTTC
TRBJ2-5 . TRBV4-1 16 . CASSRELGLDQETQYF TGCGCCAGCAGCCGAGAACTAGGACTGGATCAAGAGACCCAGTACTTC
TRBJ2-3 . TRBV5-6 12 . CASSFGTDTQYF TGTGCCAGCAGCTTCGGCACAGATACGCAGTATTTT
TRBJ1-2 . TRBV5-1 15 . CASSLGMGTPYGYTF TGCGCCAGCAGCTTGGGTATGGGGACGCCTTATGGCTACACCTTC
TRBJ1-5 . TRBV11-3 12 . CASSWSNQPQHF TGTGCCAGCAGCTGGAGCAATCAGCCCCAGCATTTT
TRBJ1-2 . TRBV28 13 once CASSSAGVGGYTF TGTGCCAGCAGTTCCGCAGGGGTGGGTGGCTACACCTTC
TRBJ2-7 . TRBV7-9 13 . CASSLSGAYEQYF TGTGCCAGCAGCTTATCAGGCGCCTACGAGCAGTACTTC
TRBJ2-2 . TRBV9 15 . CASSSKFMGAGELFF TGTGCCAGCAGCTCGAAATTCATGGGGGCGGGGGAGCTGTTTTTT